Included here is one TCR beta chain sequence, with context. The entry originates in a study of patients and donors after allogeneic stem cell transplantation. There are 13 residues in the CDR3. Germline V CDR1 and CDR2: SQVTM, ANQGSEA. V lost 6 bases and J lost 8, with 19 bases in between. TCRdb redid the calling of the RT-PCR reads with MiXCR, one entry per CDR3 protein. The table includes about 74,000 distinct CDR3 sequences, 26% detected once. Sequencing input: blood, either unsorted or a sorted T cell fraction (not recorded which). This TCR derives from a human donor who was either an allogeneic HSCT recipient or a stem cell or donor lymphocyte infusion donor (not recorded which). It is not recorded whose cells these are; they may come from a transplant donor. V is TRBV29-1 and J is TRBJ1-2; D is perhaps TRBD1 (5 bases). CDR3 amino acids: CSVGGTRLGGYTF. Written as DNA, the CDR3 is TGCAGCGTGGGGGGTACAAGGCTCGGCGGCTACACCTTC.